This TCR beta chain was identified in a study of cytomegalovirus exposure and HLA in healthy donors. Germline V gene sequence: CDR1 LGHNT, CDR2 FRNRAP. The CDR3 sequence is 11 residues long. Trimming pared 5 bases from V and 4 bases from J, leaving 6 bases between. Vbeta (60) and Jbeta (13) primers were used in the PCR. The data were produced by immunoSEQ multiplex PCR, yet TCRdb's version contains in-frame clones alone and is incomplete. The sample includes more than 150,000 clones, approximately 85% of them seen just once. The chain joins TRBV12-5 to TRBJ2-7; D is uncertain. The sequencing sample was made of PBMCs. The receptor comes from a man between 18 and 35 years old in good health and CMV-seropositive. As DNA, the CDR3 is TGTGCTAGTGGTCCCTTATACGAGCAGTACTTC. Translating it yields CASGPLYEQYF.